A selection of T cell receptor beta chains follows, all from one sample in a study of metastatic and nonmetastatic thyroid tumors. TCRdb re-clonotyped the PCR reads through MiXCR. The data hold some 21,000 clones, with roughly 28% observed a single time. What was sequenced was tumor tissue. These receptors were obtained from a male donor with papillary thyroid cancer or a benign thyroid nodule (not recorded which). Some clones in this sample may be carry-over from other donors' samples. Each CDR3 is given with its conserved first and last residue. Each record gives: clone size, J gene, V gene, D gene, CDR3 DNA, CDR3 protein. D genes are given only for firm matches. The size of a clone is reported for some rows only, either as once, few or many, or as a class for expanded clones.

clone size: -
J gene: TRBJ1-5
V gene: TRBV12-3/TRBV12-4
D gene: TRBD1
CDR3 DNA: TGTGCCAGCAGCCGCTTGGACAGGGGTTGGGGTAGCAATCAGCCCCAGCATTTT
CDR3 protein: CASSRLDRGWGSNQPQHF

clone size: -
J gene: TRBJ1-6
V gene: TRBV5-1
D gene: -
CDR3 DNA: TGCGCCAGCAGCTTGGGGCAGGGAGATTCACCCCTCCACTTT
CDR3 protein: CASSLGQGDSPLHF

clone size: -
J gene: TRBJ2-3
V gene: TRBV6-1
D gene: -
CDR3 DNA: TGTGCCAGCAGTGAAGCCCAGTCTAGCACAGATACGCAGTATTTT
CDR3 protein: CASSEAQSSTDTQYF

clone size: -
J gene: TRBJ1-2
V gene: TRBV6-2/TRBV6-3
D gene: -
CDR3 DNA: TGTGCCAGCAGTTATCCCAATTCAGGAGCGGGGACATATGGCTACACCTTC
CDR3 protein: CASSYPNSGAGTYGYTF

clone size: many
J gene: TRBJ2-3
V gene: TRBV4-2
D gene: TRBD2
CDR3 DNA: TGTGCCAGCAGCCAAGGGGTTCGGGGGGGCACAGATACGCAGTATTTT
CDR3 protein: CASSQGVRGGTDTQYF

clone size: -
J gene: TRBJ2-7
V gene: TRBV5-1
D gene: TRBD2
CDR3 DNA: TGCGCCAGCAGCGCAGCGGGGGGCCTCTTCTACGAGCAGTACTTC
CDR3 protein: CASSAAGGLFYEQYF

clone size: -
J gene: TRBJ2-7
V gene: TRBV19
D gene: TRBD2
CDR3 DNA: TGTGCCAGTAGTACCGGGACTAGCGGAGAGCAGTACTTC
CDR3 protein: CASSTGTSGEQYF

clone size: -
J gene: TRBJ2-7
V gene: TRBV11-2
D gene: -
CDR3 DNA: TGTGCCAGCAGCCCTTTGGGGGGCCCCTACGAGCAGTACTTC
CDR3 protein: CASSPLGGPYEQYF

clone size: few
J gene: TRBJ1-3
V gene: TRBV6-1
D gene: -
CDR3 DNA: TGTGCCAGCAGTGAATCCGGTCTCCCCCCGACTAACACCATATATTTT
CDR3 protein: CASSESGLPPTNTIYF

clone size: few
J gene: TRBJ1-2
V gene: TRBV6-2/TRBV6-3
D gene: TRBD1
CDR3 DNA: TGTGCCAGCAGGCCGGGACAGGGGAGTCCGTCTAACTATGGCTACACCTTC
CDR3 protein: CASRPGQGSPSNYGYTF

clone size: -
J gene: TRBJ1-5
V gene: TRBV3-1
D gene: TRBD1
CDR3 DNA: TGTGCCAGCAGCCAAATACCGGGACAGACAGGATTCGCCCAGCATTTT
CDR3 protein: CASSQIPGQTGFAQHF

clone size: -
J gene: TRBJ2-7
V gene: TRBV6-5
D gene: -
CDR3 DNA: TGTGCCAGCAGTTACTTGGGGGAAAGCTCCTACGAGCAGTACTTC
CDR3 protein: CASSYLGESSYEQYF

clone size: medium-sized
J gene: TRBJ1-1
V gene: TRBV5-1
D gene: -
CDR3 DNA: TGCGCCAGCAGCTTGGATCTGACTGAAGCTTTCTTT
CDR3 protein: CASSLDLTEAFF

clone size: few
J gene: TRBJ2-2
V gene: TRBV11-3
D gene: -
CDR3 DNA: TGTGCCAGCATCCCCGGGGGCAGGAACACCGTGGAGCTGTTTTTT
CDR3 protein: CASIPGGRNTVELFF

clone size: -
J gene: TRBJ2-7
V gene: TRBV28
D gene: -
CDR3 DNA: TGTGCCAGCAGCAGGGGCGGCGAGCAGTACTTC
CDR3 protein: CASSRGGEQYF

clone size: few
J gene: TRBJ1-2
V gene: TRBV12-3/TRBV12-4
D gene: TRBD1
CDR3 DNA: TGTGCCAGCAGCCCTCAGGGGGTCTATGGCTACACCTTC
CDR3 protein: CASSPQGVYGYTF

clone size: few
J gene: TRBJ1-5
V gene: TRBV6-2/TRBV6-3
D gene: -
CDR3 DNA: TGTGCCAGCAGTTGGTTAGGGGTGGATAGCAATCAGCCCCAGCATTTT
CDR3 protein: CASSWLGVDSNQPQHF

clone size: few
J gene: TRBJ1-5
V gene: TRBV28
D gene: TRBD1
CDR3 DNA: TGTGCCAGCAGCCCAACAGGGGACGGGTTTCAGCCCCAGCATTTT
CDR3 protein: CASSPTGDGFQPQHF

clone size: -
J gene: TRBJ2-1
V gene: TRBV5-1
D gene: TRBD2
CDR3 DNA: TGCGCCAGCAGCTCGGGGGGTGGGAATGGGCAGTTCTTC
CDR3 protein: CASSSGGGNGQFF

clone size: -
J gene: TRBJ2-1
V gene: TRBV6-5
D gene: -
CDR3 DNA: TGTGCCAGCAGTTACCCCCCCTACAATGAGCAGTTCTTC
CDR3 protein: CASSYPPYNEQFF

clone size: many
J gene: TRBJ2-3
V gene: TRBV20-1
D gene: -
CDR3 DNA: TGCAGTGCTAGGGGGACTGGGGGGTTGTTGGATACGCAGTATTTT
CDR3 protein: CSARGTGGLLDTQYF

clone size: many
J gene: TRBJ2-3
V gene: TRBV7-9
D gene: -
CDR3 DNA: TGTGCCAGCAGCTTATTTTCCAGCGTCGATACGCAGTATTTT
CDR3 protein: CASSLFSSVDTQYF

clone size: -
J gene: TRBJ1-5
V gene: TRBV20-1
D gene: -
CDR3 DNA: TGCAGTGCTAGAGGCAACAGGTTAAATCAGCCCCAGCATTTT
CDR3 protein: CSARGNRLNQPQHF

clone size: medium-sized
J gene: TRBJ1-1
V gene: TRBV6-2/TRBV6-3
D gene: -
CDR3 DNA: TGTGCCAGCAGTTACCCAACACAGGGTTGGATGAACACTGAAGCTTTCTTT
CDR3 protein: CASSYPTQGWMNTEAFF

clone size: -
J gene: TRBJ1-4
V gene: TRBV7-9
D gene: -
CDR3 DNA: TGTGCCAGCAGCTCAGACCGGGACGCGGGCGTTGAAAAACTGTTTTTT
CDR3 protein: CASSSDRDAGVEKLFF

clone size: few
J gene: TRBJ1-2
V gene: TRBV7-2
D gene: -
CDR3 DNA: TGTGCCAGCAGCCAGGCTACCGAGAATATAGGCTACACCTTC
CDR3 protein: CASSQATENIGYTF

clone size: -
J gene: TRBJ2-4
V gene: TRBV6-1
D gene: -
CDR3 DNA: TGTGCCAGCAGTGGTTCTGGTCTAGCCAAAAACATTCAGTACTTC
CDR3 protein: CASSGSGLAKNIQYF

clone size: -
J gene: TRBJ2-7
V gene: TRBV6-2/TRBV6-3
D gene: TRBD2
CDR3 DNA: TGTGCCAGCAGTTACCCTAGCGGGAAACCCTACGAGCAGTACTTC
CDR3 protein: CASSYPSGKPYEQYF

clone size: few
J gene: TRBJ1-2
V gene: TRBV6-1
D gene: -
CDR3 DNA: TGTGCCAGCAGAACCCACGGGGGTTTAAGCTATGGCTACACCTTC
CDR3 protein: CASRTHGGLSYGYTF

clone size: few
J gene: TRBJ2-7
V gene: TRBV24-1
D gene: -
CDR3 DNA: TGTGCCACCAGTGATTCCAGGATGCACGAGCAGTACTTC
CDR3 protein: CATSDSRMHEQYF

clone size: many
J gene: TRBJ2-1
V gene: TRBV20-1
D gene: -
CDR3 DNA: TGCACCCTCCAAGCAGATACTAATGAGCAGTTCTTC
CDR3 protein: CTLQADTNEQFF

clone size: few
J gene: TRBJ2-3
V gene: TRBV6-1
D gene: TRBD2
CDR3 DNA: TGTGCCAGCAGTGAAGCCACTGGGGCGGGAGGGACAGATACGCAGTATTTT
CDR3 protein: CASSEATGAGGTDTQYF

clone size: medium-sized
J gene: TRBJ1-6
V gene: TRBV4-1
D gene: -
CDR3 DNA: TGCGCCAGCAGCCAAGATGGGGGGGGGATTGGCAATTCACCCCTCCACTTT
CDR3 protein: CASSQDGGGIGNSPLHF

clone size: -
J gene: TRBJ2-1
V gene: TRBV20-1
D gene: -
CDR3 DNA: TGCAGTGCTACCCCCTGGACTACCTACAATGAGCAGTTCTTC
CDR3 protein: CSATPWTTYNEQFF

clone size: -
J gene: TRBJ2-7
V gene: TRBV5-1
D gene: TRBD1
CDR3 DNA: TGCGCCAGCAGCTCCCGGGACAGGGGACTCTCCTACGAGCAGTACTTC
CDR3 protein: CASSSRDRGLSYEQYF

clone size: many
J gene: TRBJ1-1
V gene: TRBV11-2
D gene: -
CDR3 DNA: TGTGCCAGCAGCTTAGGAGGGTATGCTGAAGCTTTCTTT
CDR3 protein: CASSLGGYAEAFF

clone size: many
J gene: TRBJ1-1
V gene: TRBV2
D gene: -
CDR3 DNA: TGTGCCAGCAGTGTTCAGGGAAACACTGAAGCTTTCTTT
CDR3 protein: CASSVQGNTEAFF

clone size: medium-sized
J gene: TRBJ2-7
V gene: TRBV15
D gene: -
CDR3 DNA: TGTGCCACCAGCCTAGGCGAGGGCCCCTCCTACGAGCAGTACTTC
CDR3 protein: CATSLGEGPSYEQYF

clone size: many
J gene: TRBJ2-2
V gene: TRBV20-1
D gene: TRBD1
CDR3 DNA: TGCAGTGCTAGCCGACAGGGGGCTAACACCGGGGAGCTGTTTTTT
CDR3 protein: CSASRQGANTGELFF

clone size: once
J gene: TRBJ2-7
V gene: TRBV11-2
D gene: -
CDR3 DNA: TGTGCCAGCAGCGCCTACGTAGGAGGACAGACGTACTTC
CDR3 protein: CASSAYVGGQTYF

clone size: few
J gene: TRBJ2-7
V gene: TRBV10-3
D gene: TRBD2
CDR3 DNA: TGTGCCAGCAGGACTAGCGGATATAATGTGAACCGCTACGAGCAGTACTTC
CDR3 protein: CASRTSGYNVNRYEQYF

clone size: medium-sized
J gene: TRBJ2-1
V gene: TRBV24-1
D gene: TRBD2
CDR3 DNA: TGTGCCACCAGTGGGTTCCTAGCGGACCACAATGAGCAGTTCTTC
CDR3 protein: CATSGFLADHNEQFF

clone size: -
J gene: TRBJ1-1
V gene: TRBV19
D gene: -
CDR3 DNA: TGTGCCAGTAGATTCACAGGGAGTAGTGACACTGAAGCTTTCTTT
CDR3 protein: CASRFTGSSDTEAFF

clone size: once
J gene: TRBJ2-3
V gene: TRBV20-1
D gene: -
CDR3 DNA: TGCAGTGCTATAGCGGCGGGCAGAACCATCACAGATACGCAGTATTTT
CDR3 protein: CSAIAAGRTITDTQYF